The 20 T cell receptor beta chains reported below all come from one sample, sequenced in a study of cytomegalovirus exposure and HLA in healthy donors. The PCR made use of 60 Vbeta and 13 Jbeta primers. The assay was immunoSEQ multiplex PCR, and TCRdb's table has in-frame clones only and misses some. This sample has more than 85,000 clones, with more than 65% found just once. The sequenced sample consisted of PBMCs. The receptors derive from a man aged 30-40 years in good health and CMV-seronegative.

The V gene is TRBV7-2, the J gene TRBJ2-1, with 9 bases lining up with TRBD2. Germline trimming cut 2 bases from V and 4 bases from J; bases unmatched to any gene: 6. Germline V gene data show CDR1 as SGHTA and CDR2 as FQGNSA. The CDR3 spans 16 residues. CDR3 loop: CASSLRGGGGYNEQFF. The CDR3 region has the DNA TGTGCCAGCAGCTTACGAGGCGGGGGGGGGTACAATGAGCAGTTCTTC.

In this sample, this clone turned up a few times. The chain links TRBV7-8 to TRBJ2-7; TRBD2 matches at 11 bases. The V segment lost 1 base and the J segment 7 bases; nucleotides outside the gene matches: 9. Germline CDR1 reads SGHVS; CDR2 reads FQNEAQ. The CDR3 totals 16 residues. CDR3 coding DNA: TGTGCCAGCAGCTTAGTTCTAGCGGGAGGTAGTGGGGAGCAGTACTTC. The encoded protein is CASSLVLAGGSGEQYF.

The chain joins TRBV4-1 to TRBJ2-3, with 11 positions matching TRBD2. Germline lookup yields CDR1 MGHRA and CDR2 YSYEKL. CDR3 length: 15 residues. V dropped 2 bases and J dropped 6; count of bases not matched to a gene: 4. The CDR3 loop reads CASSQRGLAADTQYF. CDR3 DNA: TGCGCCAGCAGCCAAAGGGGACTAGCGGCGGATACGCAGTATTTT.

The chain carries TRBV9 and TRBJ2-1; 9 positions agree with TRBD2. The J segment lost 7 bases and the V segment lost 3 bases, leaving 8 bases of the junction unmatched. The CDR3 length is 15 residues. Germline loops: CDR1 SGDLS, CDR2 YYNGEE. The CDR3 loop reads CASSAGAGGQNEQFF. The CDR3 DNA reads as TGTGCCAGCAGCGCGGGGGCGGGAGGGCAGAATGAGCAGTTCTTC.

As DNA, the CDR3 is TGCGCCAGCAGCTTGGCGGGGGGTAGCAATCAGCCCCAGCATTTT. Protein product: CASSLAGGSNQPQHF. V and J are TRBV5-1 and TRBJ1-5; D might be TRBD1 (5 bases). V lost 0 bases, J lost 0 bases, and 7 bases lay in between. There are 15 residues in the CDR3. Germline V gene data show CDR1 as SGHRS and CDR2 as YFSETQ.

The chain combines TRBV28 with TRBJ2-4, with D perhaps TRBD1 (6 bases). The CDR3 consists of 13 residues. With 6 bases removed from V and 7 bases from J, the gap between germline ends came to 13 bases. The germline gives CDR1 MDHEN, CDR2 SYDVKM. DNA for the CDR3: TGTGCCAGCAGCTCCGGGACACCCAACATTCAGTACTTC. Amino acid sequence: CASSSGTPNIQYF.

In this sample, this clone turned up once. This chain joins TRBV11-3 and TRBJ1-1, with no clear D. Germline V gene data show CDR1 as SGHNT and CDR2 as YENEEA. V was clipped by 0 bases and J by 7 bases, with 6 bases between them. CDR3 length: 12 residues. CDR3 protein: CASSLDSREAFF. The CDR3 nucleotides read TGTGCCAGCAGCTTAGATTCTCGTGAAGCTTTCTTT.

The chain employs TRBV6-5 and TRBJ1-2; possibly TRBD1 for D (5 bases). CDR1 and CDR2 (germline): MNHEY, SVGAGI. Trimming pared 6 bases from V and 4 bases from J, leaving 12 bases between. The CDR3 has 13 residues. In DNA, the CDR3 is TGTGCCAGCAGCAGTCCAGGGTTCTATGGCTACACCTTC. Its translation is CASSSPGFYGYTF.

This clone was observed a handful of times. The rearrangement links TRBV6-4 to TRBJ2-1; TRBD2 matches 10 bases. CDR1 is MRHNA and CDR2 is SNTAGT in the germline V gene. The CDR3 covers 14 residues. J lost 9 bases, V lost 6 bases, and 8 bases had no gene match. CDR3 loop: CASSLAGAAGEQFF. In DNA form, the CDR3 reads TGTGCCAGCAGCCTAGCGGGAGCGGCGGGTGAGCAGTTCTTC.

This clone was counted only a few times. CDR3 sequence (DNA): TGTGCCAGCAGTGAAGCTCGAGCGGGTGGTGGCTACACCTTC. Translating gives CASSEARAGGGYTF. The chain links TRBV2 to TRBJ1-2, with unresolved D. The CDR3 contains 14 residues. The germline V and J ends were trimmed by 0 bases and 7 bases, with 12 bases remaining between them. Germline V gene lookup returns CDR1 SNHLY and CDR2 FYNNEI.

This chain joins TRBV15 and TRBJ2-7; the match to TRBD2 covers 12 bases. The germline CDR1 and CDR2 sequences are LNHNV and YYDKDF (reference sequence). The CDR3 is 15 residues long. V was clipped by 5 bases and J by 4 bases; unmatched bases: 6. This CDR3 is CATSQRLAGAYEQYF. The CDR3, as DNA: TGTGCCACCAGCCAAAGACTAGCGGGAGCGTACGAGCAGTACTTC.

The V and J genes are TRBV19 and TRBJ1-5; no reliable D call. CDR3 size: 15 residues. V was trimmed by 1 base and J by 0 bases, leaving 7 bases between them. Germline loops: CDR1 LNHDA, CDR2 SQIVND (reference sequence). CDR3 sequence: CASSIVGHSNQPQHF. CDR3 DNA: TGTGCCAGTAGTATAGTTGGGCATAGCAATCAGCCCCAGCATTTT.

The rearrangement uses TRBV4-3 and TRBJ2-7, with TRBD1 identical over 8 bases. Germline CDR1 and CDR2: LGHNA and YSLEER. Trimming at V came to 0 bases and at J to 3 bases, leaving 4 bases not matched to a gene. The CDR3 has 15 residues. The CDR3 DNA reads TGCGCCAGCAGCCAAGATCGGACAGGGAGCTACGAGCAGTACTTC. This codes for CASSQDRTGSYEQYF.

This chain connects TRBV5-1 to TRBJ1-1, with D tentatively TRBD1 (6 bases). CDR1 is SGHRS, CDR2 YFSETQ, per germline. The CDR3 is 13 amino acids. Deletions cut 3 bases from V and 3 bases from J, with 9 bases between. CDR3 in DNA: TGCGCCAGCAGCTGGGGACAAGACACTGAAGCTTTCTTT. Translation: CASSWGQDTEAFF.

Of note for this clone: Other DNA sequences in this specimen translate into the identical CDR3. The chain links TRBV19 to TRBJ2-1; TRBD2 aligns across 12 bases. The CDR3 contains 15 residues. The ends lost 4 bases at V and 4 bases at J; junction bases unmatched: 2. Germline V lookup: CDR1 LNHDA, CDR2 SQIVND (reference sequence). The CDR3: CASSTGTSGYNEQFF. In nucleotides, the CDR3 is TGTGCCAGTAGTACCGGGACTAGCGGGTACAATGAGCAGTTCTTC.

This chain uses TRBV10-2 with TRBJ2-4, with 9 bases lining up with TRBD2. The CDR3 has 10 amino acids. The V gene end was trimmed by 6 bases and the J gene end by 15 bases; junction bases not matched to a gene: 3. CDR1 is WSHSY, CDR2 SAAADI, per germline. This CDR3 reads CASRSGRWYF. CDR3 DNA sequence: TGCGCCAGCAGGAGCGGGAGGTGGTACTTC.

V is TRBV2 and J is TRBJ2-5, with a weak D call TRBD1 (6 bases). This CDR3 is 16 amino acids long. Germline loops: CDR1 SNHLY, CDR2 FYNNEI. V lost 3 bases and J lost 2, with 16 bases in between. CDR3 in amino acids: CASSEMGHPIQETQYF. The CDR3 coding sequence is TGTGCCAGCAGTGAGATGGGACACCCGATTCAAGAGACCCAGTACTTC.

This sequence joins TRBV7-2 and TRBJ2-2, with TRBD1 matching 7 bases. The CDR3 is made up of 15 amino acids. The germline CDR1 and CDR2 sequences are SGHTA and FQGNSA. The J segment lost 7 bases and the V segment lost 5 bases, leaving 10 bases of the junction unmatched. The CDR3 region is CASSRRQGTVGELFF. The DNA for the CDR3 is TGTGCCAGCAGCAGAAGACAGGGCACGGTCGGGGAGCTGTTTTTT.

This clone was counted a few times. This rearrangement joins TRBV9 to TRBJ2-5; D unclear. V lost 0 bases, J lost 5 bases, and 8 bases lay in between. The CDR3 length is 13 residues. Germline CDR1 is SGDLS and CDR2 is YYNGEE. The chain's CDR3 is CASSVASVETQYF. Written as DNA, the CDR3 is TGTGCCAGCAGCGTAGCTTCAGTGGAGACCCAGTACTTC.

This sequence joins TRBV7-3 and TRBJ2-1, with unresolved D. The CDR3 runs to 13 residues. Germline V CDR1 and CDR2: SGHTA, FQGTGA. Trimming left V 2 bases short and J 2 bases short, with 4 bases between. The CDR3 DNA reads TGTGCCAGCAGCTTAGCGGCCTACAATGAGCAGTTCTTC. Amino acid sequence: CASSLAAYNEQFF.